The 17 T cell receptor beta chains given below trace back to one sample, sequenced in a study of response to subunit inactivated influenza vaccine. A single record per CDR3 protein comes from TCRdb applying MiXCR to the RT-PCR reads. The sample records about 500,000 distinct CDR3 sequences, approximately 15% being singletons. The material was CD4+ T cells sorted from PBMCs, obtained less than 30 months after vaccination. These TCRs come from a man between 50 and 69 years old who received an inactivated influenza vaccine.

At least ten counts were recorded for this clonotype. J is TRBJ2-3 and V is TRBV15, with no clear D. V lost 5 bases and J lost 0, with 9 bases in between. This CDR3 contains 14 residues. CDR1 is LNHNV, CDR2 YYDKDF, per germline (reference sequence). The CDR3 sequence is CATSSAGSTDTQYF. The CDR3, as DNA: TGTGCCACCAGCTCAGCTGGCAGCACAGATACGCAGTATTTT.

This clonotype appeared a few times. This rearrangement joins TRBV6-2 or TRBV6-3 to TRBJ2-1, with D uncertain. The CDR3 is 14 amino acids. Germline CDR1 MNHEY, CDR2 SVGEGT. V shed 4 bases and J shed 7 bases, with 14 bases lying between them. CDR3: CASSWRPMGNEQFF. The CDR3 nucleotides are TGTGCCAGCAGTTGGAGACCGATGGGAAATGAGCAGTTCTTC.

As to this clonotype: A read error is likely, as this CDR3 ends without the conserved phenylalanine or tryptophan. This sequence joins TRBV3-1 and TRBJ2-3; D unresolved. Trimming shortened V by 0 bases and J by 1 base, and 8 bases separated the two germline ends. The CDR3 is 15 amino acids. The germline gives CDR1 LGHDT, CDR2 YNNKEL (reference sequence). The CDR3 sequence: CASSQDWVGTDTQYL. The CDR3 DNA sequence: TGTGCCAGCAGCCAAGATTGGGTTGGCACAGATACGCAGTATCTT.

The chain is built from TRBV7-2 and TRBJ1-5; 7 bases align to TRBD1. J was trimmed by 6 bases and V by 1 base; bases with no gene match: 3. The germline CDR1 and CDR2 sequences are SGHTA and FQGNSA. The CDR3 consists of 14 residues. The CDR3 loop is CASSLGEGAQPQHF. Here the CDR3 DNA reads TGTGCCAGCAGCTTAGGGGAGGGGGCTCAGCCCCAGCATTTT.

CDR3 DNA sequence: TGCAGTGCTAGAGATCTCACCAGGGGCGATTCACCCCTCCACTTT. Translation gives CSARDLTRGDSPLHF. This sequence joins TRBV20-1 and TRBJ1-6; a weak D match, TRBD1 (6 bases). V lost 0 bases, J lost 8 bases, and 14 bases lay in between. This CDR3 spans 15 amino acids. Looked up from germline, CDR1 is DFQATT and CDR2 is SNEGSKA (reference sequence).

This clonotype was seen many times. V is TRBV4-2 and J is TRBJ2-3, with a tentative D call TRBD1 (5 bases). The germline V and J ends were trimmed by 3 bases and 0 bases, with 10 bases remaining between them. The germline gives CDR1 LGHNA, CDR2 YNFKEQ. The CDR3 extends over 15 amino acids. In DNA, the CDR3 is TGTGCCAGCAGCCAGCAGGGAAGGAGCACAGATACGCAGTATTTT. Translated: CASSQQGRSTDTQYF.

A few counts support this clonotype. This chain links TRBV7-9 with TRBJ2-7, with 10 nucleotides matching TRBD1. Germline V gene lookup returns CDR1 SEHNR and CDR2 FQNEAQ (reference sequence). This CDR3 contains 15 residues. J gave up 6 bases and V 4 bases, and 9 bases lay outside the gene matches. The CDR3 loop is CASSSSGTGVSEQYF. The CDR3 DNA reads TGTGCCAGCAGCTCGTCCGGGACAGGGGTGTCCGAGCAGTACTTC.

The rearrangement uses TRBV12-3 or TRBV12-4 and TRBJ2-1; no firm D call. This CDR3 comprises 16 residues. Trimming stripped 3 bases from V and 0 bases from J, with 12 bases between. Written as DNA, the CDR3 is TGTGCCAGCAGTTTTACAAGCCTAAGCTCCTACAATGAGCAGTTCTTC. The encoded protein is CASSFTSLSSYNEQFF.

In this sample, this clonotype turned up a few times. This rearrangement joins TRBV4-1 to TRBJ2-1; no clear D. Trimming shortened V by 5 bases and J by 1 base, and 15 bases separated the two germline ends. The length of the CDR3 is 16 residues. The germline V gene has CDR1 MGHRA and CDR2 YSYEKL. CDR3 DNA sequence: TGCGCCAGCAGCGAGTTATACAGACCTTCCTACAATGAGCAGTTCTTC. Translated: CASSELYRPSYNEQFF.

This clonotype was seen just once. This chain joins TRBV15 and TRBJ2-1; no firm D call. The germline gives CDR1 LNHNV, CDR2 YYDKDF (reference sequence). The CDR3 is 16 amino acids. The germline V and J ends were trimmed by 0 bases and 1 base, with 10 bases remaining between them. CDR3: CATSRDPGLSYNEQFF. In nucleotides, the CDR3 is TGTGCCACCAGCAGAGATCCAGGCCTTTCCTACAATGAGCAGTTCTTC.

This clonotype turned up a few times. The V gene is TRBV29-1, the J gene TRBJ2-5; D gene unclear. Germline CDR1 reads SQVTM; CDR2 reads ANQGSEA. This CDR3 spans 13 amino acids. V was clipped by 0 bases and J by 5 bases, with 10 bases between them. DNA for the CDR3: TGCAGCGTTGAAGATTGGTACGCGGAGACCCAGTACTTC. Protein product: CSVEDWYAETQYF.

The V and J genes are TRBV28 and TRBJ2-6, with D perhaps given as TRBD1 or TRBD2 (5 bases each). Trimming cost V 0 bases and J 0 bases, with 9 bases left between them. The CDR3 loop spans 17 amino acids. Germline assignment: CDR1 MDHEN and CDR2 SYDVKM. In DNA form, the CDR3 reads TGTGCCAGCAGTTTATGGTCAGGGAGCTCTGGGGCCAACGTCCTGACTTTC. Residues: CASSLWSGSSGANVLTF.

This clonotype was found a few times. CDR3 nucleotides: TGTGCCAGCAGCCAAGGGACTAGCGGACAGGAAGATACGCAGTATTTT. This translates into CASSQGTSGQEDTQYF. The V call is TRBV4-2, the J call TRBJ2-3, with 10 bases that match TRBD2. Germline loops: CDR1 LGHNA, CDR2 YNFKEQ. The CDR3 totals 16 residues. V trimming: 1 base; J trimming: 5 bases; junction bases outside the gene matches: 6.

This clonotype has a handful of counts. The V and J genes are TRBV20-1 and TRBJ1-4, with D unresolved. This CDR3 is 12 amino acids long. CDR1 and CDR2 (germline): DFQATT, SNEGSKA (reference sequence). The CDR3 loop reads CSTRQTNEKLFF. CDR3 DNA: TGCAGCACCAGGCAAACTAATGAAAAACTGTTTTTT.

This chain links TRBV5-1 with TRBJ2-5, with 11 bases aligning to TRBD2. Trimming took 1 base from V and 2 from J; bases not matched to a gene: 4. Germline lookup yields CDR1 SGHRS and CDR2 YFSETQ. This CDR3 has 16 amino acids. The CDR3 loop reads CASSLTSGRFQETQYF. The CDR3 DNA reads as TGCGCCAGCAGCTTGACTAGCGGGAGATTTCAAGAGACCCAGTACTTC.

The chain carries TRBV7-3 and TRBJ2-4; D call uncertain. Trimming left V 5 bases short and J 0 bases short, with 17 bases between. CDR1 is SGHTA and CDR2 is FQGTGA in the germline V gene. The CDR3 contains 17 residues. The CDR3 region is CASSPTTLTLAKNIQYF. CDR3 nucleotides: TGTGCCAGCAGCCCCACTACGCTTACACTAGCCAAAAACATTCAGTACTTC.

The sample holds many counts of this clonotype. In DNA form, the CDR3 reads TGTGCCAGCAGCCGGCTAGCGGGGGGCTACAATGAGCAGTTCTTC. The encoded protein is CASSRLAGGYNEQFF. V usage is TRBV7-9 and J usage is TRBJ2-1; TRBD2 agrees at 11 bases. Germline CDR1 is SEHNR and CDR2 is FQNEAQ (reference sequence). This CDR3 comprises 15 residues. V lost 5 bases, J lost 3 bases, and 3 bases stayed unmatched.